Following are 14 T cell receptor beta chains from one sample sequenced in a study of CD8 T cells in Susac syndrome. A quantity of roughly 0.5 to 1 ug RNA underwent reverse transcription using random hexamers. TCRdb re-analysed the immunoSEQ multiplex PCR reads in MiXCR, keeping a single row per CDR3 protein. The data show about 70,000 distinct CDR3 sequences, roughly 95% seen once. Sequenced sample: CD4+ T cells from PBMCs. The receptors shown here come from a human donor with multiple sclerosis.

The chain has TRBV6-6 and TRBJ2-5; 9 bases match TRBD2. This CDR3 is 14 amino acids long. Trimming cost V 5 bases and J 7 bases; bases outside gene matches: 8. Germline-derived CDR1 and CDR2 are MNHNY and SVGAGI (reference sequence). CDR3 nucleotides: TGTGCCAGCAGTCTGGGACTAGCTGAAGGGACCCAGTACTTC. Translating gives CASSLGLAEGTQYF.

V and J are TRBV6-2 or TRBV6-3 and TRBJ2-1, with no clear D. Germline assignment: CDR1 MNHEY and CDR2 SVGEGT. V gave up 0 bases and J gave up 8 bases, with 5 bases separating them. CDR3 length: 12 residues. As DNA, the CDR3 is TGTGCCAGCAGTTACTCGTTCCATGAGCAGTTCTTC. It is translated as CASSYSFHEQFF.

The V gene is TRBV12-3 or TRBV12-4, the J gene TRBJ2-1; TRBD2 is a possible D gene (6 bases). The CDR3 is 14 residues long. V dropped 1 base and J dropped 8 bases, with 12 bases sitting between them. The CDR3 region is CASSLGWTGDEQFF. CDR3 nucleotides: TGTGCCAGCAGTTTAGGTTGGACGGGGGATGAGCAGTTCTTC.

The V gene is TRBV5-1, the J gene TRBJ2-6; D is uncertain. CDR3 length equals 15 residues. With 4 bases removed from V and 1 base from J, the gap between germline ends came to 9 bases. Per germline, CDR1 SGHRS and CDR2 YFSETQ. CDR3 sequence: CASSLPESGANVLTF. CDR3 DNA: TGCGCCAGCAGCCTCCCCGAATCTGGGGCCAACGTCCTGACTTTC.

The rearrangement joins TRBV20-1 to TRBJ2-3; 9 bases are shared with TRBD2. Losses at the gene ends were 7 bases for V and 2 bases for J; bases not matched to a gene: 4. The CDR3 length is 13 residues. From germline, CDR1 is DFQATT and CDR2 SNEGSKA (reference sequence). The CDR3 DNA is TGCAGTGGGGCTAGCGGGAACACAGATACGCAGTATTTT. Encoded protein: CSGASGNTDTQYF.

The chain recombines TRBV30 with TRBJ2-1, with 7 bases that match TRBD1. The V gene's germline CDR1 is GTSNPN and CDR2 SVGIG (reference sequence). The CDR3 length is 13 residues. Trimming cost V 4 bases and J 8 bases; bases outside gene matches: 8. CDR3 loop: CAWNRGLVDEQFF. CDR3 DNA: TGTGCCTGGAACAGGGGCTTAGTGGATGAGCAGTTCTTC.

The rearrangement uses TRBV19 and TRBJ2-5; D may be TRBD1 (6 bases). CDR1 is LNHDA, CDR2 SQIVND, per germline (reference sequence). The CDR3 runs 13 residues. Trimming removed 5 bases from V and 2 bases from J, with 9 bases in between. The DNA of the CDR3 is TGTGCCAGTAGTTCAACAGGGCAAGAGACCCAGTACTTC. This codes for CASSSTGQETQYF.

This clonotype appeared a single time. V gene TRBV12-3 or TRBV12-4 combines with J gene TRBJ2-7; 11 positions match TRBD1. The CDR3 covers 16 residues. V gave up 4 bases and J gave up 2 bases; unmatched junction bases: 7. The CDR3 is CASSSHPGQGAYEQYF. In nucleotides, the CDR3 is TGTGCCAGCAGTTCACATCCGGGACAGGGGGCCTACGAGCAGTACTTC.

This clonotype appeared once. The chain carries TRBV7-2 and TRBJ2-5; D remains ambiguous. Per germline, CDR1 SGHTA and CDR2 FQGNSA. V lost 5 bases and J lost 4, with 17 bases in between. The CDR3 consists of 15 residues. CDR3 sequence (DNA): TGTGCCAGCAGCACTACATCTCTGGTTCGAGAGACCCAGTACTTC. Translated: CASSTTSLVRETQYF.

V is TRBV5-1 and J is TRBJ2-3; D unclear. V lost 0 bases and J 3 bases, leaving 8 bases between the germline ends. The CDR3 covers 14 residues. CDR1 SGHRS and CDR2 YFSETQ come from the germline V gene. In DNA form, the CDR3 reads TGCGCCAGCAGCTTGGATCGGAGAACAGATACGCAGTATTTT. The encoded protein is CASSLDRRTDTQYF. Variable domain in full (rest from reference TRBV5-1 and TRBJ2-3): KAGVTQTPRYLIKTRGQQVTLSCSPISGHRSVSWYQQTPGQGLQFLFEYFSETQRNKGNFPGRFSGRQFSNSRSEMNVSTLELGDSALYLCASSLDRRTDTQYFGPGTRLTVL.

This chain connects TRBV18 to TRBJ2-7; D remains unclear. This CDR3 comprises 14 residues. From germline, CDR1 is KGHSH and CDR2 LQKENI. V was shortened by 3 bases and J by 2 bases, with 11 bases between the two germline ends. The CDR3 DNA is TGTGCCAGCTCACCCCCCGTCGATACCTACGAGCAGTACTTC. This gives the protein CASSPPVDTYEQYF.

The chain joins TRBV6-4 to TRBJ2-1; 8 bases match TRBD2. Germline CDR1 is MRHNA and CDR2 is SNTAGT. The CDR3 consists of 14 residues. V shed 7 bases, J shed 11 bases, and the junction held 13 bases outside the gene matches. CDR3 coding DNA: TGTGCCAGCAAGCAAAATCCGGCGGGGGGTCAGCAGTTCTTC. Protein sequence: CASKQNPAGGQQFF.

This clonotype was detected only once. The rearrangement uses TRBV5-1 and TRBJ2-7, with TRBD1 identical over 8 bases. J was trimmed by 3 bases and V by 3 bases; bases with no gene match: 5. In germline, CDR1 is SGHRS, CDR2 YFSETQ. The CDR3 length is 14 residues. The CDR3 region is CASSSRTGHYEQYF. The CDR3, as DNA: TGCGCCAGCAGCTCAAGGACAGGGCACTACGAGCAGTACTTC.

The rearrangement uses TRBV2 and TRBJ2-7, with TRBD1 as a possible D gene (5 bases). The CDR3 extends over 16 amino acids. Per the germline V gene, CDR1 is SNHLY and CDR2 is FYNNEI. The ends were cut back, 5 bases at V and 4 bases at J, with 21 bases in the middle. CDR3 region: CASSYPSRQTDYEQYF. CDR3 bases: TGTGCCAGCAGTTACCCCTCGAGACAGACGGATTACGAGCAGTACTTC.